Each of the 19 T cell receptor beta chains below was sequenced from the same sample in a study of blood T cell repertoires in COVID-19. Sequencing was performed with immunoSEQ multiplex PCR; in TCRdb, only in-frame clones are kept and a portion is missing. The data show roughly 140,000 clones, 80% to 90% seen once. Sequencing was carried out using peripheral blood. These receptors came from an older woman with COVID-19, enrolled during active disease.

The V gene is TRBV5-6, the J gene TRBJ2-5, with 13 bases lining up with TRBD2. The CDR3 runs 16 residues. Per germline, CDR1 SGHDT and CDR2 YYEEEE. Losses at the gene ends were 5 bases for V and 0 bases for J; bases not matched to a gene: 4. The CDR3 protein is CASRTTSGGYQETQYF. For the CDR3, the DNA is TGTGCCAGCAGAACGACTAGCGGGGGGTACCAAGAGACCCAGTACTTC.

The rearrangement links TRBV5-5 to TRBJ2-7; no firm D call. The CDR3 length is 14 residues. Trimming pared 2 bases from V and 3 bases from J, leaving 12 bases between. Germline CDR1 reads SGHKS; CDR2 reads YYEKEE (reference sequence). CDR3 sequence reads: CASSLSDIYYEQYF. The CDR3 DNA reads as TGTGCCAGCAGCTTATCTGACATCTACTACGAGCAGTACTTC.

V gene TRBV30 combines with J gene TRBJ1-2, with TRBD1 identical over 9 bases. Germline V gives CDR1 GTSNPN, CDR2 SVGIG (reference sequence). The CDR3 runs 17 residues. Unmatched junction bases numbered 19, after V lost 3 bases and J lost 8 bases. The CDR3 protein is CAWSQARTGVVFGGYTF. The CDR3 DNA is TGTGCCTGGAGCCAAGCTAGGACAGGGGTCGTATTTGGGGGCTACACCTTC.

This clone was detected only a few times. The chain has TRBV5-1 and TRBJ1-6; D call uncertain. Trimming removed 2 bases from V and 5 bases from J, with 5 bases in between. The germline gives CDR1 SGHRS, CDR2 YFSETQ. This CDR3 spans 13 amino acids. In nucleotides, the CDR3 is TGCGCCAGCAGCTTTAGCAATAATTCACCCCTCCACTTT. Its translation is CASSFSNNSPLHF.

The genes are TRBV18 and TRBJ2-3; 9 bases agree with TRBD1. This CDR3 is 17 amino acids long. V trimming: 3 bases; J trimming: 2 bases; junction bases outside the gene matches: 9. CDR1 and CDR2 (germline): KGHSH, LQKENI. In DNA, the CDR3 is TGTGCCAGCTCACCTTCGGGGACAGGGAGTTACACAGATACGCAGTATTTT. Amino acids: CASSPSGTGSYTDTQYF.

J is TRBJ2-5 and V is TRBV6-2 or TRBV6-3; possible D gene TRBD2, 6 bases. The CDR3 is 15 residues long. Trimming took off 4 bases at V and 0 bases at J, with 12 bases between the two ends. Germline CDR1 reads MNHEY; CDR2 reads SVGEGT. CDR3 nucleotide sequence: TGTGCCAGCAGTTTCGGCGGGGCGTACCAAGAGACCCAGTACTTC. This gives the protein CASSFGGAYQETQYF.

This clone was detected once. The CDR3 DNA reads as TGCACCAGCAGCCAAGACCCCCGGGGACAGGGGGCACGGACCGGGGAGCTGTTTTTT. This encodes CTSSQDPRGQGARTGELFF. This sequence joins TRBV1 and TRBJ2-2; the table's TRBD1 call for D was not verified on the DNA. TRBV1 is noted as a pseudogene. There are 19 residues in the CDR3.

V and J are TRBV2 and TRBJ2-7, with 12 bases fitting TRBD2. The CDR3 length is 15 residues. J gave up 3 bases and V 5 bases, and 5 bases lay outside the gene matches. Germline V gene data show CDR1 as SNHLY and CDR2 as FYNNEI. The CDR3: CASSPTSGGIYEQYF. CDR3 DNA: TGTGCCAGCAGTCCCACTAGCGGGGGGATCTACGAGCAGTACTTC.

The chain combines TRBV2 with TRBJ1-5; D is undetermined. Trimming left V 0 bases short and J 0 bases short, with 21 bases between. The germline CDR1 and CDR2 sequences are SNHLY and FYNNEI. The CDR3 runs to 20 residues. The CDR3 nucleotides read TGTGCCAGCAGTGAAGCGTTCGGGTCACTCCAGTTTTATAGCAATCAGCCCCAGCATTTT. Residues: CASSEAFGSLQFYSNQPQHF.

The chain combines TRBV6-2 or TRBV6-3 with TRBJ2-7; 7 positions agree with TRBD1. CDR3 length: 14 amino acids. The germline V gene has CDR1 MNHEY and CDR2 SVGEGT. V lost 5 bases to trimming and J lost 2 bases; unmatched junction nucleotides: 6. The DNA of the CDR3 is TGTGCCAGCAGTACAGGGGTGGGGACCTACGAGCAGTACTTC. It is translated as CASSTGVGTYEQYF.

This chain links TRBV6-2 or TRBV6-3 with TRBJ2-5; 10 bases fit TRBD2. CDR1 is MNHEY, CDR2 SVGEGT, per germline. J was trimmed by 5 bases and V by 5 bases; bases with no gene match: 17. CDR3 length: 18 residues. CDR3 protein: CASSQDSSGGMSIETQYF. The CDR3 DNA reads TGTGCCAGCAGTCAAGACTCTAGCGGGGGTATGAGTATCGAGACCCAGTACTTC.

The chain couples TRBV6-2 or TRBV6-3 to TRBJ2-5, with 10 positions matching TRBD2. The germline gives CDR1 MNHEY, CDR2 SVGEGT. This CDR3 is built from 15 residues. Unmatched junction bases numbered 1, after V lost 1 base and J lost 2 bases. The CDR3 region is CASSYLAGGQETQYF. The CDR3 DNA reads TGTGCCAGCAGTTACTTAGCGGGGGGTCAAGAGACCCAGTACTTC.

The genes are TRBV4-3 and TRBJ2-7, with 11 bases fitting TRBD2. The germline V gene has CDR1 LGHNA and CDR2 YSLEER. V dropped 0 bases and J dropped 1; count of bases not matched to a gene: 5. CDR3 length: 17 amino acids. The CDR3 bases are TGCGCCAGCAGCCAAGAGCGACTAGCGGGGACTTCCTACGAGCAGTACTTC. Translating it yields CASSQERLAGTSYEQYF.

The chain joins TRBV4-1 to TRBJ1-4; TRBD1 aligns across 7 bases. Germline V gene lookup returns CDR1 MGHRA and CDR2 YSYEKL. The length of the CDR3 is 15 residues. V was pared by 3 bases and J by 8 bases, with 9 bases of the junction left unmatched. The CDR3 region is CASSQGLTGAEKLFF. The CDR3, as DNA: TGCGCCAGCAGCCAGGGTTTAACAGGGGCGGAAAAACTGTTTTTT.

This rearrangement joins TRBV27 to TRBJ2-3; TRBD2 aligns across 8 bases. The J segment lost 15 bases and the V segment lost 7 bases, leaving 12 bases of the junction unmatched. The V gene's germline CDR1 is MNHEY and CDR2 SMNVEV (reference sequence). This CDR3 is 12 amino acids long. DNA for the CDR3: TGTGCCAGCACCAACCCGGGGGGGCGAAATTATTTT. It encodes CASTNPGGRNYF.

The genes are TRBV5-1 and TRBJ2-6; D not certain. Germline V lookup: CDR1 SGHRS, CDR2 YFSETQ. V lost 0 bases to trimming and J lost 4 bases, with 11 bases between them. The CDR3 extends over 16 amino acids. The CDR3 spells CASSLALALGANVLTF. The CDR3 DNA follows: TGCGCCAGCAGCTTGGCCTTGGCCTTAGGGGCCAACGTCCTGACTTTC.

This chain links TRBV20-1 with TRBJ2-1; TRBD1 matches at 7 bases. The germline gives CDR1 DFQATT, CDR2 SNEGSKA (reference sequence). V dropped 7 bases and J dropped 4; count of bases not matched to a gene: 1. This CDR3 is built from 11 residues. The CDR3 loop is CSVTGYNEQFF. CDR3 in DNA: TGCAGTGTGACAGGGTACAATGAGCAGTTCTTC.

This chain connects TRBV2 to TRBJ1-5; TRBD1 matches 10 bases. Germline loops: CDR1 SNHLY, CDR2 FYNNEI. J was trimmed by 7 bases and V by 4 bases; bases with no gene match: 13. The CDR3 runs 17 residues. In DNA, the CDR3 is TGTGCCAGCAGTGTGGGGTGGGACAGGGGTTTGTGGCAGCCCCAGCATTTT. Its translation: CASSVGWDRGLWQPQHF.

The gene calls are TRBV9 and TRBJ2-2; D is ambiguous. V dropped 4 bases and J dropped 0 bases, with 4 bases sitting between them. CDR1 is SGDLS and CDR2 is YYNGEE in the germline V gene. CDR3 length: 13 residues. This chain's CDR3 is CASSPANTGELFF. DNA of the CDR3: TGTGCCAGCAGCCCAGCGAACACCGGGGAGCTGTTTTTT.